Presented here are 5 T cell receptor beta chains from one specimen sequenced in a study of T cell responses to AZD1222 COVID-19 vaccine (dated by TCRdb to about 2021). The label giving this sample's time point can be read as: about 28 days (+/-7) after the second vaccine dose. The treatment or condition tag for this specimen amounts to: meningococcal conjugate vaccine given as trial control. The library was built by means of the immunoSEQ multiplex PCR assay. In its TCRdb copy, this immuneACCESS table keeps in-frame sequences only and misses some clones. Where compared with another copy, unresolved V genes explain less than half of these, and the others have no known cause. This sample has around 140,000 clones in its table, and 85% of those were observed once. The top ten hold 7.9% of the sample. The source material was peripheral blood, sampled 28 days after the second dose of the MenACWY control vaccine. The receptors here all came from an adult who received the MenACWY meningococcal vaccine as a control.

The table lists this clone with a count of one. J is TRBJ2-4 and V is TRBV19; D is possibly TRBD2 (5 bases). Looked up from germline, CDR1 is LNHDA and CDR2 is SQIVND (reference sequence). With 0 bases removed from V and 9 bases from J, the gap between germline ends came to 9 bases. The CDR3 extends over 13 amino acids. The CDR3 DNA reads as TGTGCCAGTAGTATAGAACGGGGTTCCATTCAGTACTTC. Translation gives CASSIERGSIQYF.

The chain carries TRBV5-1 and TRBJ2-1, with 10 positions matching TRBD1. Trimming removed 3 bases from V and 5 bases from J; junction bases left unmatched: 5. The CDR3 is 15 amino acids. CDR1 and CDR2 (germline): SGHRS, YFSETQ. In DNA, the CDR3 is TGCGCCAGCAGCTACGGGACAGGGGTCGACAATGAGCAGTTCTTC. It codes for CASSYGTGVDNEQFF.

This clone was found once. The V and J genes are TRBV21-1 and TRBJ1-3. TRBV21-1 corresponds to a pseudogene. The CDR3 is 16 residues long. CDR3 DNA: TGTGCCAGCAGCAAAACCGCTCGAGATTCTGGAAACACCATATATTTT. Its protein is CASSKTARDSGNTIYF.

The chain couples TRBV4-2 to TRBJ2-1; the D gene is possibly TRBD2 (6 bases). V lost 3 bases and J lost 1, with 16 bases in between. CDR1 and CDR2 from the germline V gene are LGHNA and YNFKEQ. The CDR3 is 17 amino acids. The CDR3 protein is CASSHLGLTQSYNEQFF. Here the CDR3 DNA reads TGTGCCAGCAGCCACCTCGGACTAACCCAATCCTACAATGAGCAGTTCTTC.

The chain couples TRBV5-6 to TRBJ1-5, with D unresolved. Germline loops: CDR1 SGHDT, CDR2 YYEEEE. The length of the CDR3 is 15 residues. The ends were cut back, 4 bases at V and 1 base at J, with 12 bases in the middle. CDR3 DNA sequence: TGTGCCAGCAGCCTGGGTCGTGGGAGCAATCAGCCCCAGCATTTT. The encoded protein is CASSLGRGSNQPQHF.